Included here is one TCR beta chain sequence, with context. What it binds is unknown. This record belongs to a study of T cell responses to AZD1222 COVID-19 vaccine. Across the whole study: Second-dose timings of about 4 or about 12 weeks were pooled.

Points from the study as a whole: Within unmutated variant regions lay the reported targets of nearly half of spike-specific TCRs.

TCRdb keeps only in-frame clones here, not all; method: immunoSEQ multiplex PCR. The table shows roughly 160,000 clones, with less than 95% occurring only once. CDR1 SGDLS and CDR2 YYNGEE come from the germline V gene. The V gene lost 4 bases and the J gene lost 2 bases, with 13 bases spanning the gap. CDR3 size: 14 residues. Sample: peripheral blood, taken on day 0 of AZD1222 vaccination. This receptor was identified in an adult in good health. The chain uses TRBV9 and TRBJ2-7; D uncertain. CDR3 protein: CASSSRQAPYEQYF. CDR3 bases: TGTGCCAGCAGCTCACGGCAGGCTCCCTACGAGCAGTACTTC.